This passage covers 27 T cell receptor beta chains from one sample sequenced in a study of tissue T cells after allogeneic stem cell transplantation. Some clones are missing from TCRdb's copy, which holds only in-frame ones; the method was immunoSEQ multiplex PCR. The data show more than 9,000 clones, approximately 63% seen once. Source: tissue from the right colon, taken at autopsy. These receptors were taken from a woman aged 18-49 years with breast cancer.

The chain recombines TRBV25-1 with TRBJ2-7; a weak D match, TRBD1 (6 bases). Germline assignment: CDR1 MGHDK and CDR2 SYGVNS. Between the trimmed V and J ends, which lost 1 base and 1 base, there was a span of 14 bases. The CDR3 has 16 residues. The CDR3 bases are TGTGCCAGCAGTGAATTAGTTAGAGGGACATCCTACGAGCAGTACTTC. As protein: CASSELVRGTSYEQYF.

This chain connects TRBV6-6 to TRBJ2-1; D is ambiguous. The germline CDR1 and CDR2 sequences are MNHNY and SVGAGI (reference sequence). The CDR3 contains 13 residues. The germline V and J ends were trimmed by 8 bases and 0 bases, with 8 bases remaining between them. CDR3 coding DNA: TGTGCCAGCGGCGGTAGCTCCTACAATGAGCAGTTCTTC. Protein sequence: CASGGSSYNEQFF.

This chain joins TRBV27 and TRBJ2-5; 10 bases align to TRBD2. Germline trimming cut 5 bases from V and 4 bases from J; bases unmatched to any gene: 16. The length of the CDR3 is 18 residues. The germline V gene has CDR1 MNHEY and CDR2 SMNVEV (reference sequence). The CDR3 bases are TGTGCCAGCAGTCTCCAAGCTGACCCTAGCGGGGGTAGAGAGACCCAGTACTTC. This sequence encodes CASSLQADPSGGRETQYF.

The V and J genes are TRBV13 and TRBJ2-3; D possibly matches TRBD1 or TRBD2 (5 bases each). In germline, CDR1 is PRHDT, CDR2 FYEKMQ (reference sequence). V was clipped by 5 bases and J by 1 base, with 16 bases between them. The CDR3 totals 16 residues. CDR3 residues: CASSPLGVGGTDTQYF. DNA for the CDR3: TGTGCCAGCAGCCCACTAGGGGTTGGGGGCACAGATACGCAGTATTTT. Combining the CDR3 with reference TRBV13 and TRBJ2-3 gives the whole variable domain AAGVIQSPRHLIKEKRETATLKCYPIPRHDTVYWYQQGPGQDPQFLISFYEKMQSDKGSIPDRFSAQQFSDYHSELNMSSLELGDSALYFCASSPLGVGGTDTQYFGPGTRLTVL.

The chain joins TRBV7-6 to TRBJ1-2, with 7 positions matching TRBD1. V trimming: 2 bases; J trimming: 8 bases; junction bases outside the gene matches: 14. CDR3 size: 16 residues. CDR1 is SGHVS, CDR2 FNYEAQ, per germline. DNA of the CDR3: TGTGCCAGCAGCTTATGTTTAGAGGGGGCTACCGGGGGCTACACCTTC. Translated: CASSLCLEGATGGYTF. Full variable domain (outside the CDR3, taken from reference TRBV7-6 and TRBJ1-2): GAGVSQSPRYKVTKRGQDVALRCDPISGHVSLYWYRQALGQGPEFLTYFNYEAQQDKSGLPNDRFSAERPEGSISTLTIQRTEQRDSAMYRCASSLCLEGATGGYTFGSGTRLTVV.

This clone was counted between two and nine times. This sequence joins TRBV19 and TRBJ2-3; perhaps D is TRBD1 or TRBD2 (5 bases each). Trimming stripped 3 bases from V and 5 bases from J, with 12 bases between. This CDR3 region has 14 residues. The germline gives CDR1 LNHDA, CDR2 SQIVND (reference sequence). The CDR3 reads CASSIRGLGDTQYF. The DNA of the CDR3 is TGTGCCAGTAGTATCCGGGGCCTCGGAGATACGCAGTATTTT.

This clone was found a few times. Written as DNA, the CDR3 is TGTGCCAGCAGTTACTTCTATCGCCAGGACATTCAGTACTTC. It yields the protein CASSYFYRQDIQYF. V gene TRBV6-6 combines with J gene TRBJ2-4; D not resolved. The CDR3 length is 14 residues. Germline CDR1 MNHNY, CDR2 SVGAGI (reference sequence). V was cut by 1 base and J by 8 bases, with 12 bases left in between.

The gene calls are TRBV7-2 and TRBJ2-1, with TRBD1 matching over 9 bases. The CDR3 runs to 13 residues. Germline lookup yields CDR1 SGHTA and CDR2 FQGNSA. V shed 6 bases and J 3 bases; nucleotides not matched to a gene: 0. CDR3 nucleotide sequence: TGTGCCAGCAGGACAGGGGGCTACAATGAGCAGTTCTTC. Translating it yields CASRTGGYNEQFF.

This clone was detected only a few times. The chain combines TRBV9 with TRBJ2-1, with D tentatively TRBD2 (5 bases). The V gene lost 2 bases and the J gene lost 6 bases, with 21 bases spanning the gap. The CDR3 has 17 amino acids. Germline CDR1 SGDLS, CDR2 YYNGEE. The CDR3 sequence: CASSVAPEAPLLNEQFF. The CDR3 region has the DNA TGTGCCAGCAGCGTCGCTCCGGAGGCCCCACTCCTCAATGAGCAGTTCTTC.

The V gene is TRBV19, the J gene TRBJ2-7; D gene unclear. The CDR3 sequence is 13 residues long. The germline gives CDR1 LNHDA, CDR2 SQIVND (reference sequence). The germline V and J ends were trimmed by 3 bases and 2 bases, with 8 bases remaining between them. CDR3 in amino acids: CASSIGSAYEQYF. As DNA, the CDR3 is TGTGCCAGTAGTATCGGGTCAGCCTACGAGCAGTACTTC. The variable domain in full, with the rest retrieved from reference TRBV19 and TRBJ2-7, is DGGITQSPKYLFRKEGQNVTLSCEQNLNHDAMYWYRQDPGQGLRLIYYSQIVNDFQKGDIAEGYSVSREKKESFPLTVTSAQKNPTAFYLCASSIGSAYEQYFGPGTRLTVT.

In DNA form, the CDR3 reads TGTGCCAGCAGTCCGTCCCGGGACAGGGATGAAGCTTTCTTT. Translation gives CASSPSRDRDEAFF. J is TRBJ1-1 and V is TRBV6-4; TRBD1 agrees at 9 bases. The V gene end was trimmed by 5 bases and the J gene end by 7 bases; junction bases not matched to a gene: 8. Germline CDR1 and CDR2: MRHNA and SNTAGT. This CDR3 has 14 residues.

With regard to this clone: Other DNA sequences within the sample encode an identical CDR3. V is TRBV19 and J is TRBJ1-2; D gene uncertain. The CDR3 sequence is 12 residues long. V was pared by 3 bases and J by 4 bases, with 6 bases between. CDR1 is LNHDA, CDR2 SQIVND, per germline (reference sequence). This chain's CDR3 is CASSIRSYGYTF. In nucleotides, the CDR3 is TGTGCCAGTAGTATCAGGAGCTATGGCTACACCTTC.

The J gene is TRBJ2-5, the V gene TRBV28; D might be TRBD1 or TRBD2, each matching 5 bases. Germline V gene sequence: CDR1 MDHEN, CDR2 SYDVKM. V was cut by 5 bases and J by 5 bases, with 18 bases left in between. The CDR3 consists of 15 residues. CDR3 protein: CASSRDTTWGETQYF. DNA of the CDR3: TGTGCCAGCAGTCGGGATACAACCTGGGGGGAGACCCAGTACTTC. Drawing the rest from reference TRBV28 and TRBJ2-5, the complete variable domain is DVKVTQSSRYLVKRTGEKVFLECVQDMDHENMFWYRQDPGLGLRLIYFSYDVKMKEKGDIPEGYSVSREKKERFSLILESASTNQTSMYLCASSRDTTWGETQYFGPGTRLLVL.

The CDR3 reads CASRKVGDTQYF. Here the CDR3 DNA reads TGTGCCAGTAGGAAGGTGGGAGATACGCAGTATTTT. The chain is built from TRBV19 and TRBJ2-3; the D is unclear. V was trimmed by 6 bases and J by 5 bases, leaving 9 bases between them. This CDR3 is built from 12 residues. Germline-derived CDR1 and CDR2 are LNHDA and SQIVND (reference sequence).

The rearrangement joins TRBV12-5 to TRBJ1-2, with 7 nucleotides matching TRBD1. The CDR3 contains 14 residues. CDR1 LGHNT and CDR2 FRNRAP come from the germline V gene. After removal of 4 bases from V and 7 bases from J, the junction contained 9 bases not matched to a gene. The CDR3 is CASGYPEGASGYTF. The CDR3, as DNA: TGTGCTAGTGGTTATCCGGAGGGGGCGAGTGGCTACACCTTC.

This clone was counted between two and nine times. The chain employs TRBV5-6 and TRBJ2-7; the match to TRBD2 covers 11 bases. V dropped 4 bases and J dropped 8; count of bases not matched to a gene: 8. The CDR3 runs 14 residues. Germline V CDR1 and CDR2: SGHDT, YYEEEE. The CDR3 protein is CASSTPSGGPKQYF. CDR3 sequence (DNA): TGTGCCAGCAGCACGCCTAGCGGGGGGCCCAAGCAGTACTTC.

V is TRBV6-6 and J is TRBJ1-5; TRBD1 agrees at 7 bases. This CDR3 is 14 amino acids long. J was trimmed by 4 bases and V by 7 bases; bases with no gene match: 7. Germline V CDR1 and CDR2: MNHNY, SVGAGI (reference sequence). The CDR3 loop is CASTSGQLNQPQHF. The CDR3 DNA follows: TGTGCCAGCACCTCGGGACAGCTAAATCAGCCCCAGCATTTT.

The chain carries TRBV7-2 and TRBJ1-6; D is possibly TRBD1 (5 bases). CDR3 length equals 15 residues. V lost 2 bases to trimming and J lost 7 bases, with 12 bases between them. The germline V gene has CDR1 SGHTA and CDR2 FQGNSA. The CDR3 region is CASSLSTGGNSPLHF. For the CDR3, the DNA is TGTGCCAGCAGCTTAAGTACAGGAGGCAATTCACCCCTCCACTTT.

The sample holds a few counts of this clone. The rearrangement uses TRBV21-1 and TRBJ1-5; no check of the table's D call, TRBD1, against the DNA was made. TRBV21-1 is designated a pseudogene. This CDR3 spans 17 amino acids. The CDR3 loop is CASTALGTDDSNQPQHF. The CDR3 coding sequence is TGTGCCAGCACTGCACTCGGGACAGACGATAGCAATCAGCCCCAGCATTTT.

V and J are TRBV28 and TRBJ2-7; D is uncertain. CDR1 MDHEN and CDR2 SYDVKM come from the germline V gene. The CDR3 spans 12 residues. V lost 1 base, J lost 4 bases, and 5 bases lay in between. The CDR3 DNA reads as TGTGCCAGCAGTTTATTTAAGTACGAGCAGTACTTC. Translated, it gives CASSLFKYEQYF.

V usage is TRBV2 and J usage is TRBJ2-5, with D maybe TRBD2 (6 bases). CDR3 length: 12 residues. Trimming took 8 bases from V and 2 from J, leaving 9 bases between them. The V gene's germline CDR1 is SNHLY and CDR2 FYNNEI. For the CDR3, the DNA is TGTGCCAGCCGGGGGTCGCAAGAGACCCAGTACTTC. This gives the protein CASRGSQETQYF.

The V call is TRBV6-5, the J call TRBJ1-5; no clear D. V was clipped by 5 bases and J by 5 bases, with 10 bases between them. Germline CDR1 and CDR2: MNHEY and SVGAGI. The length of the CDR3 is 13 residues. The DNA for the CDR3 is TGTGCCAGCAGTCCCACGTGGGATCAGCCCCAGCATTTT. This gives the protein CASSPTWDQPQHF.

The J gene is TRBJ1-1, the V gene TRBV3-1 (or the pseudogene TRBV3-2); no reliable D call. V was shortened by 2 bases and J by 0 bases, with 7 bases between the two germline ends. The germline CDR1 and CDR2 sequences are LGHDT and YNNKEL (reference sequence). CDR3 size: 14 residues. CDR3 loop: CASSQTRVNTEAFF. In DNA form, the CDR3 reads TGTGCCAGCAGCCAAACGAGGGTGAACACTGAAGCTTTCTTT.

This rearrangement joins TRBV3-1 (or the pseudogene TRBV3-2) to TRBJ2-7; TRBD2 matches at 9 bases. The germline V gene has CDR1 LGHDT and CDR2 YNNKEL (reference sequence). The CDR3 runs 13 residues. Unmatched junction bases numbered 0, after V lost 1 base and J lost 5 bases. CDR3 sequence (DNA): TGTGCCAGCAGCCAAGGGACTAGCGACGAGCAGTACTTC. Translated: CASSQGTSDEQYF.

DNA of the CDR3: TGTGCCAGCACCCTCGCGGGGCGTGTAAACACTGAAGCTTTCTTT. Encoded protein: CASTLAGRVNTEAFF. The rearrangement joins TRBV28 to TRBJ1-1, with a tentative D call TRBD1 (5 bases). CDR1 MDHEN and CDR2 SYDVKM come from the germline V gene. V dropped 7 bases and J dropped 2 bases, with 17 bases sitting between them. This CDR3 is 15 amino acids long.

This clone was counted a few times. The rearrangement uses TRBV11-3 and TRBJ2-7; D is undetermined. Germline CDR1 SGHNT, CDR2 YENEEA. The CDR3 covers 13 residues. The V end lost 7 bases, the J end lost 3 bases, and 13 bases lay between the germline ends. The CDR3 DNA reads TGTGCCAGCAACCACGGACGAAGCTACGAGCAGTACTTC. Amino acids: CASNHGRSYEQYF.

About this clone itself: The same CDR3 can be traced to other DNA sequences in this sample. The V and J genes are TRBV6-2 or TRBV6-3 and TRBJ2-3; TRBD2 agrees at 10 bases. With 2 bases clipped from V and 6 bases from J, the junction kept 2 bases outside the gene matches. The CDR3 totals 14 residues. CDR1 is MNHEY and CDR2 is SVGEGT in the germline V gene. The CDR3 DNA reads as TGTGCCAGCAGTTACGAACTAGCGGGGGATACGCAGTATTTT. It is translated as CASSYELAGDTQYF.